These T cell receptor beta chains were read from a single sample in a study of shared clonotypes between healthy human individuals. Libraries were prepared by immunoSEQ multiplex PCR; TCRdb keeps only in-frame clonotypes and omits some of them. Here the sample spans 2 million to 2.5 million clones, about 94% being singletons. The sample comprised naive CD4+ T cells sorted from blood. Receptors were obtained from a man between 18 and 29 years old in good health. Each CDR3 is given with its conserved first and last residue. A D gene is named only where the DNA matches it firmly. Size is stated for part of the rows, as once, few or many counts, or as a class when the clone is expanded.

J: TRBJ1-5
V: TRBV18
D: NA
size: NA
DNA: TGTGCCAGCTCACCAGTCTCGAATCAGCCCCAGCATTTT
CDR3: CASSPVSNQPQHF

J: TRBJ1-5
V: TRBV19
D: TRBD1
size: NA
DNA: TGTGCCACCTTGGACAGGCCGGGGGCGCATCAGCCCCAGCATTTT
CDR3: CATLDRPGAHQPQHF

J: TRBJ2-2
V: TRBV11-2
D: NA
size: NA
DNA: TGTGCCAGCAGCTTGGGGACTTCACCCGGGGAGCTGTTTTTT
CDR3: CASSLGTSPGELFF

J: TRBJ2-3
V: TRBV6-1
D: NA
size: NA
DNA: TGTGCCAGCAGGGAGTCGGGGCTCCGCACAGATACGCAGTATTTT
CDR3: CASRESGLRTDTQYF

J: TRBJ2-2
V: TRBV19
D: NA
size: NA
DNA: TGTGCCAGTAGTATAGAGAACCCACCAACCGGGGAGCTGTTTTTT
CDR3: CASSIENPPTGELFF

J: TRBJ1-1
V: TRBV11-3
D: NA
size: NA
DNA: TGTGCCAGCAGCCCCTACCCTCGAACAGGGTGGACTGAAGCTTTCTTT
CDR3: CASSPYPRTGWTEAFF

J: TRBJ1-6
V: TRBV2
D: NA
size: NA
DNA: TGTGCCAGCAAATCAACGGATTATAATTCACCCCTCCACTTT
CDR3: CASKSTDYNSPLHF

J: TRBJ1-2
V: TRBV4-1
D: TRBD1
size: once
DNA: TGCGCCAGCAGCCAAGAGCCAGGGGGCTTTGGCTACACCTTC
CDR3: CASSQEPGGFGYTF

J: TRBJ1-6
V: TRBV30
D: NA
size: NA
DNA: TGTGCCTCGAGACGAGATAATTCACCCCTCCACTTT
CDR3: CASRRDNSPLHF

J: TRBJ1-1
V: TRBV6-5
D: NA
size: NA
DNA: TGTGCCAGCAGTTACATAGGGGTCCCTGAAGCTTTCTTT
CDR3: CASSYIGVPEAFF

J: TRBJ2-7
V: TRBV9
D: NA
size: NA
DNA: TGTGCCAGCAGCGTAGAATGGGGCGGCTCCTACGAGCAGTACTTC
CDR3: CASSVEWGGSYEQYF

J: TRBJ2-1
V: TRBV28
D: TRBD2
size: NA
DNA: TGTGCCAGCGCCCCTCCCAGGACTAGCGGGTACAATGAGCAGTTCTTC
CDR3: CASAPPRTSGYNEQFF

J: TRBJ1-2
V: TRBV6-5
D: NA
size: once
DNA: TGTGCCAGCAGTCCAGGGTCCCCCTTTGATGGCTACACCTTC
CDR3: CASSPGSPFDGYTF

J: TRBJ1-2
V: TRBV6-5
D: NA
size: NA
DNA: TGTGCCACTACACGAGGAACAGCCTATAACTATGGCTACACCTTC
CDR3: CATTRGTAYNYGYTF

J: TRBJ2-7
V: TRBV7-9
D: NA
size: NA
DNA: TGTGCCAGCAGCTCCCGGATAGGGTTCTCCTACGAGCAGTACTTC
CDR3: CASSSRIGFSYEQYF

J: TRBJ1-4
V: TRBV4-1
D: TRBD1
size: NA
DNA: TGCGCCAGCAGCCAAGTAGGGACAGGGGGGGAAAAACTGTTTTTT
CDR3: CASSQVGTGGEKLFF

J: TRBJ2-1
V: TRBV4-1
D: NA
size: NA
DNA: TGCGCCAGCAGCCAAGGTAGCCAAATCTACAATGAGCAGTTCTTC
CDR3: CASSQGSQIYNEQFF

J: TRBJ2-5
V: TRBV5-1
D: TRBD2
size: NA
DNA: TGCGCCAGCAGCTTCACGGGACTAGCACAAGAGACCCAGTACTTC
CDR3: CASSFTGLAQETQYF

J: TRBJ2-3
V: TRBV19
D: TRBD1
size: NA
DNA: TGTGCCAGCCGGGGACAGGTCTCGGGCACAGATACGCAGTATTTT
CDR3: CASRGQVSGTDTQYF

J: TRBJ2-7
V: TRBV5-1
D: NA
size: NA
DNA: TGCGCCAGCAGCTTGGTGGGGCCCCCCTACGAGCAGTACTTC
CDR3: CASSLVGPPYEQYF

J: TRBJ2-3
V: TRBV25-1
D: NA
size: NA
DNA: TGTGCCAGCAGTGAAAGGCCCACAGATACGCAGTATTTT
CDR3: CASSERPTDTQYF

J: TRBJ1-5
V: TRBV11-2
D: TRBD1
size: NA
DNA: TGTGCCAGCAGCTTAGACGGGGGGACAGGGAGAAATCAGCCCCAGCATTTT
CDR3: CASSLDGGTGRNQPQHF

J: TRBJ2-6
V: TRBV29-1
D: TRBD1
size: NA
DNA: TGCAGCGTAGAGACAGGGGGCTCTGGGGCCAACGTCCTGACTTTC
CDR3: CSVETGGSGANVLTF

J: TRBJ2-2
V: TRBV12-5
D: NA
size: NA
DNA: TGTGCTAGTGGTTCCATCCAAGCGAACACCGGGGAGCTGTTTTTT
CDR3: CASGSIQANTGELFF

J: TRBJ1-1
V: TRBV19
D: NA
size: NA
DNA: TGTGCCAGTAGCGGATTCGGGCAGCTAAACACTGAAGCTTTCTTT
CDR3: CASSGFGQLNTEAFF

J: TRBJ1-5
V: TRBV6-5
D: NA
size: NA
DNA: TGTGCCACAGGGTCCAATCAGCCCCAGCATTTT
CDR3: CATGSNQPQHF

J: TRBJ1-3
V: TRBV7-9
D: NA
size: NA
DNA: TGTGCCAGCAGCTTAAATAGGGTGAGCTCTGGAAACACCATATATTTT
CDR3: CASSLNRVSSGNTIYF

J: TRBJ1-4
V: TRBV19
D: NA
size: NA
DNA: TGTGCCAGTAGTTCACAGGGAAGTAGCGAAAAACTGTTTTTT
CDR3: CASSSQGSSEKLFF